This T cell receptor (beta chain) was observed in a study of blood T cell repertoires in COVID-19. In the study overall: Italy, Spain and the United States were the sources of the convalescent and acute COVID-19 samples. Sources were T cells, B-cell-depleted T cells, or PBMCs; the material itself was cDNA or gDNA.

In the study's own analysis: For nucleated cells, counts were estimated from reference gene primer amplification. TCRdb's table, derived via immunoSEQ multiplex PCR, lists solely in-frame clones and lacks some. Clone size and the V and J calls come from that table; the DNA yielded D and trimming. The sample shows about 190,000 clones, approximately 88% of them seen only once. The CDR3 runs 12 residues. V lost 5 bases and J 2 bases, leaving 6 bases between the germline ends. The V and J genes are TRBV12-3 or TRBV12-4 and TRBJ2-5; D gene unclear. What was sequenced was peripheral blood. This TCR came from a woman in her 30s with acute or convalescent COVID-19. The CDR3 nucleotides are TGTGCCAGCAGTCCCACACAAGAGACCCAGTACTTC. Encoded protein: CASSPTQETQYF.